The clone carrying this TCR beta chain was seen once. Its antigen is not identified. The sample is drawn from a study of T cell responses to AZD1222 COVID-19 vaccine. Points from the study as a whole: Recipients of AZD1222 seropositive at baseline numbered only 6 or 7. The donor cohort was predominantly white British with a female majority, and clonal diversity may have been underestimated. Researchers took repertoire samples only after the peak T cell response had come. Two AZD1222 administrations were followed by greater Spike-specific TCR breadth and depth.

Method: immunoSEQ multiplex PCR; TCRdb's copy keeps in-frame clones and lacks some. In the table there are approximately 28,000 clones, about 90% of which are singletons. Sequenced material: peripheral blood, taken 28 days after the second AZD1222 dose. The receptor comes from an adult who received the AZD1222 COVID-19 vaccine.

The CDR3 DNA reads as TGCGCCAGCAGCTTTCCTAGCGGCAATGAGCAGTTCTTC. It specifies CASSFPSGNEQFF. V is TRBV5-1 and J is TRBJ2-1, with 7 positions matching TRBD2. This CDR3 is built from 13 residues. Germline V CDR1 and CDR2: SGHRS, YFSETQ. V gave up 2 bases and J gave up 6 bases; unmatched junction bases: 2.